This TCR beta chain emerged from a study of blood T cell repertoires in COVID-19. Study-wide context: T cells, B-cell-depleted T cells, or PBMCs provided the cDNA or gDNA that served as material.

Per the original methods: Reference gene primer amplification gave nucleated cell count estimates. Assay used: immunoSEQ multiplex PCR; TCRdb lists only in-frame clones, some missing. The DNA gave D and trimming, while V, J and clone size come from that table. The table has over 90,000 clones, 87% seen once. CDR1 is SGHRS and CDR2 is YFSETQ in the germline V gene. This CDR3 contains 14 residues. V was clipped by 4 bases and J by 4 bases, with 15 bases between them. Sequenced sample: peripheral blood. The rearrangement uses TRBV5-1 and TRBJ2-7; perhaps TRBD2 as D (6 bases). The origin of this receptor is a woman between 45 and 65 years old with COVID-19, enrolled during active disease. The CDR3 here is CASSPGDGDYEQYF. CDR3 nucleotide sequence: TGCGCCAGCAGCCCGGGGGACGGAGATTACGAGCAGTACTTC.